The clone carrying this T cell receptor (beta chain) was recorded a few times. Its antigen is currently unknown. This sample is part of a study of early T cells in non-severe SARS-CoV-2 infection. Study results and caveats: Matching results from VDJdb favored anti-spike CD8 responses, leaving private and CD4 specificities undetected.

MiXCR was run by TCRdb on the 5' RACE reads, yielding one entry per CDR3 protein. The sample carries around 40,000 distinct CDR3 sequences, about 6.3% recorded once. Germline V gives CDR1 SGHTA, CDR2 FQGNSA. The V end lost 0 bases, the J end lost 6 bases, and 2 bases lay between the germline ends. The CDR3 length is 12 residues. The sequencing input was whole blood. This chain uses TRBV7-2 with TRBJ2-2; D is unresolved. This sequence was found in an adult who was a healthcare worker with PCR-confirmed SARS-CoV-2 infection or an uninfected control (not recorded which). The CDR3 region has the DNA TGTGCCAGCAGCTTAGCCCCCGGGGAGCTGTTTTTT. Encoded protein: CASSLAPGELFF.